Here is one T cell receptor beta chain with its context. Antigen unknown. This record belongs to a study of blood T cells in healthy people across ages. Every donor gave roughly 9.6 milliliters of peripheral blood. Combining a sample-barcoded 5' primer with a J-beta primer mix, a second PCR ran for roughly 7 to 12 cycles. TCRdb re-called the 5' RACE reads with MiXCR, one entry per CDR3 protein. The sample lists about 570,000 distinct CDR3 sequences, 25% to 30% occurring once. Findings of the study overall: PBMCs left unsorted prevented a conclusive naive versus antigen-experienced comparison. Unknown donor CMV status possibly confounded expanded clonotype changes.

Per the germline V gene, CDR1 is SQVTM and CDR2 is ANQGSEA. V was pared by 3 bases and J by 1 base, with 3 bases between. The CDR3 runs to 11 residues. Sequenced sample: blood. This clonotype was sampled from a woman between 65 and 79 years old in good health. The chain carries TRBV29-1 and TRBJ1-2; unclear D gene. The CDR3 protein is CSVDLNYGYTF. The CDR3 DNA follows: TGCAGCGTTGACCTTAACTATGGCTACACCTTC.